Sequencing of this TCR beta chain was carried out in a study of beta chain features in type 1 diabetes. The sequenced template was cDNA made from the entire isolated RNA. Data came from immunoSEQ multiplex PCR; TCRdb stores just in-frame clones and leaves some out. Here the sample spans hundreds of thousands of clones, roughly 12% being singletons. This clone was picked up a small number of times. With 8 bases removed from V and 0 bases from J, the gap between germline ends came to 11 bases. CDR1 and CDR2 (germline): MNHNY, SVGAGI (reference sequence). The CDR3 has 14 amino acids. Sequencing was done on a sample of naive CD4+ T cells from blood. J is TRBJ1-3 and V is TRBV6-6; D is uncertain. The clonotype comes from a man between 18 and 29 years old in good health. The CDR3 nucleotides read TGTGCCAGCTTTGGGCTTCTCTCTGGAAACACCATATATTTT. Residues: CASFGLLSGNTIYF.